This T cell receptor beta chain was obtained from a study of T-cell reconstitution after alpha-beta-depleted transplantation in children. Study conclusions and caveats: High day-60 TCRbeta diversity in some patients came from surviving recipient T cells and thymic progenitors. Several hundred expanded graft clones reportedly supplied alpha-beta T cells about two months after transplant. T-cell counts and diversity at one year post-transplant came mainly from newly produced T cells.

This clonotype was recorded many times. The antigen is not known. The library targeted TCRbeta and was prepared with unique molecular identifiers. TCRdb reprocessed the PCR reads via MiXCR and lists one record per CDR3 protein. The sample holds over 100,000 distinct CDR3 sequences; roughly 6% are singletons and the top ten take roughly 6.1%. The CDR3 length is 16 residues. CDR1 and CDR2 from the germline V gene are MNHEY and SVGAGI. The junction had 1 base not matched to a gene; V was cut back by 2 bases and J by 1 base. The sample here was PBMCs, mostly from graft donor cells, taken 60 days after TCRalphabeta/CD19-depleted stem cell transplant. This chain links TRBV6-5 with TRBJ2-3, with TRBD2 matching over 12 bases. This clonotype was sampled from a female patient aged 2-9 years who had a stem cell transplant for Fanconi anemia, so the T cells may come from the graft donor. The chain's CDR3 is CASSYRLAGGTDTQYF. CDR3 bases: TGTGCCAGCAGTTACCGACTAGCGGGGGGCACAGATACGCAGTATTTT.